This T cell receptor beta chain was sequenced during a study of cytomegalovirus exposure and HLA in healthy donors. Looking at the study overall: As released early, the data held roughly 85 million unique TCRs from HLA-typed donors. Study-wide findings and caveats: One variant, a missense change in DCLRE1C, was linked in a later analysis to TCR beta V- and J-gene trimming. TRBV6-2, TRBV6-3 and some other V segments were unresolvable in 87-base-pair reads. The Asian-associated ancestry cluster reportedly had fewer N-insertions than the approximately 670-donor mean in a later analysis.

This clone was recorded a few times. Its antigen remains unknown. The PCR used 60 Vbeta and 13 Jbeta primers. TCRdb's table, derived via immunoSEQ multiplex PCR, lists solely in-frame clones and lacks some. The sample comprises some 96,000 clones, approximately 80% of which are singletons, and 0.76% rests with the top ten. Germline CDR1 SGHAT, CDR2 FQNNGV. Unmatched junction bases numbered 9, after V lost 4 bases and J lost 1 base. The length of the CDR3 is 16 residues. Sequencing input: PBMCs. The V call is TRBV11-2, the J call TRBJ2-5, with TRBD2 identical over 7 bases. This TCR came from a woman aged 55-69 years in good health and CMV-seronegative. CDR3 DNA sequence: TGTGCCAGCAGCTCCGTGTACAGCGGGGCCCAAGAGACCCAGTACTTC. It yields the protein CASSSVYSGAQETQYF.